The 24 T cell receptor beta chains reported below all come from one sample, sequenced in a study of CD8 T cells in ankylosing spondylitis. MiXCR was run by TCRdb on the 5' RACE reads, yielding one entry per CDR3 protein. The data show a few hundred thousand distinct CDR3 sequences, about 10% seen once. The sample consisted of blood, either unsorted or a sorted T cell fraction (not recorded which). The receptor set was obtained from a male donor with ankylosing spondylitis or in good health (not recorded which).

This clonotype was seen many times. The CDR3 is CSARQLVPYEQYF. CDR3 bases: TGCAGTGCTAGACAACTAGTCCCCTACGAGCAGTACTTC. The chain uses TRBV20-1 and TRBJ2-7; D is perhaps TRBD2 (5 bases). CDR3 length equals 13 residues. Trimming left V 2 bases short and J 2 bases short, with 10 bases between. Germline V gene sequence: CDR1 DFQATT, CDR2 SNEGSKA (reference sequence).

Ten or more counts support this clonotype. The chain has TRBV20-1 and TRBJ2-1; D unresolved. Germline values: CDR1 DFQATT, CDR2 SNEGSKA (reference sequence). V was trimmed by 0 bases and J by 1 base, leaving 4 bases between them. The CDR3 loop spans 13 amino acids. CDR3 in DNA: TGCAGTGCTAGAGATCCGTCCTACAATGAGCAGTTCTTC. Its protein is CSARDPSYNEQFF.

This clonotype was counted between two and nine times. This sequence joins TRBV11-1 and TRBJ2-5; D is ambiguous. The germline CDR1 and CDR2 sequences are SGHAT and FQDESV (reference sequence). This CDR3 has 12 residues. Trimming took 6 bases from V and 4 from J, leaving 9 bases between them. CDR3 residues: CASSRTGETQYF. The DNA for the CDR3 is TGTGCCAGCAGTCGCACTGGAGAGACCCAGTACTTC.

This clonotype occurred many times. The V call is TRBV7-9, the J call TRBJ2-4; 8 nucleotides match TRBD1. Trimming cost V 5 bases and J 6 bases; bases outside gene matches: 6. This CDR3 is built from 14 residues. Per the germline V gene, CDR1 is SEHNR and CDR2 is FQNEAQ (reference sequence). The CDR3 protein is CASSPQTGVNIQYF. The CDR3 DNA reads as TGTGCCAGCAGCCCCCAGACAGGGGTAAACATTCAGTACTTC.

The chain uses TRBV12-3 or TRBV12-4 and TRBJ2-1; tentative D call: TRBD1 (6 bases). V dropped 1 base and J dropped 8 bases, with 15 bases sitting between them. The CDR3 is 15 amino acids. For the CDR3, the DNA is TGTGCCAGCAGTTTAGGGGGCAGGGGCGACCATGAGCAGTTCTTC. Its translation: CASSLGGRGDHEQFF.

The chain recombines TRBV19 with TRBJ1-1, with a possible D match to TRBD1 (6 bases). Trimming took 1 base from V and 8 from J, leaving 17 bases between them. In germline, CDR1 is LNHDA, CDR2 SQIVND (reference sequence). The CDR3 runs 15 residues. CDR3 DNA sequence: TGTGCCAGTAGTATAGTTAACTTCGGACAGTCGGAAGCTTTCTTT. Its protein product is CASSIVNFGQSEAFF.

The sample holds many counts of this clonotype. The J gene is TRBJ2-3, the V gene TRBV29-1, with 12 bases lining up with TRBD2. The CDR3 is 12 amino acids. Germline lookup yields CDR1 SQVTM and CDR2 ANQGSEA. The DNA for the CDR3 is TGCACTAGCGGGGGGGCCGGAGATACGCAGTATTTT. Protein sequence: CTSGGAGDTQYF.

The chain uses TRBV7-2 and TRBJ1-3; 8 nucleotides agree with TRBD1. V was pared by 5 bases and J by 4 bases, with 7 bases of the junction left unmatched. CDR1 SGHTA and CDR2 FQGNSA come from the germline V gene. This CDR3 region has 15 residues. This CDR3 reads CASSRDRGWGNTIYF. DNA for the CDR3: TGTGCCAGCAGCCGAGACAGGGGATGGGGAAACACCATATATTTT.

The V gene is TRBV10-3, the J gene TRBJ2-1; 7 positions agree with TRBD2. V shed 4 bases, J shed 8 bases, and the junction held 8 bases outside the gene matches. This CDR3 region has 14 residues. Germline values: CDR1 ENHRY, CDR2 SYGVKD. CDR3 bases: TGTGCCATCAGTGCGGGGAGGGTTACCGATGAGCAGTTCTTC. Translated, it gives CAISAGRVTDEQFF.

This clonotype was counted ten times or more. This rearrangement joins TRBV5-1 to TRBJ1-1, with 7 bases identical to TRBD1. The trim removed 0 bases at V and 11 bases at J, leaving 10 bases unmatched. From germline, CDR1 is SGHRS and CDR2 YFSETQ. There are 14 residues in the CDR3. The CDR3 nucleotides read TGCGCCAGCAGCTTGGGAGGAGGGGGCGAGAGGGCTTTCTTT. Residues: CASSLGGGGERAFF.

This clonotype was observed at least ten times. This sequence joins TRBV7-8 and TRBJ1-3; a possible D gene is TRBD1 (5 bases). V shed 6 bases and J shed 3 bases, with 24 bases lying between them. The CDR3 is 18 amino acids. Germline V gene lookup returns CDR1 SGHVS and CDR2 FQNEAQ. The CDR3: CASSGQTAGNFGGNTIYF. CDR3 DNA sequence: TGTGCCAGCAGTGGCCAGACAGCGGGGAATTTTGGTGGAAACACCATATATTTT.

The CDR3, as DNA: TGTGCCAGCAGTTTATCGGGACAGCACAATGAGCAGTTCTTC. It is translated as CASSLSGQHNEQFF. The V call is TRBV27, the J call TRBJ2-1, with 7 bases matching TRBD1. With V trimmed by 0 bases and J by 5 bases, 1 base remained unmatched. The germline gives CDR1 MNHEY, CDR2 SMNVEV (reference sequence). This CDR3 has 14 amino acids.

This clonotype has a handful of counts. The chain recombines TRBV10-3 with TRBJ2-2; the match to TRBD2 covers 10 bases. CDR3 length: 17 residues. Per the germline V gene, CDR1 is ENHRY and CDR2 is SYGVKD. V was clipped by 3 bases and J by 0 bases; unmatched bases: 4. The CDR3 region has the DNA TGTGCCATCAGTGAAGGAACTAGCGGGGCGAACACCGGGGAGCTGTTTTTT. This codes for CAISEGTSGANTGELFF.

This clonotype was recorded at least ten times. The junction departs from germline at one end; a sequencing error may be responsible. The DNA for the CDR3 is TGTGCCAGCAGTTTAGGGAGCACAGATACGCAGTATTTT. Its protein product is CASSLGSTDTQYF. V is TRBV5-1 and J is TRBJ2-3; D unresolved. The CDR3 is made up of 13 amino acids. Germline V gene sequence: CDR1 SGHRS, CDR2 YFSETQ.

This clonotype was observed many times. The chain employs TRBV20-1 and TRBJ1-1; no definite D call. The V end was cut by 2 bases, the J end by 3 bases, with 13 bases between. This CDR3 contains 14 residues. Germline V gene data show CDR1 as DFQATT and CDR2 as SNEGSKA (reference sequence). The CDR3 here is CSARISVFDTEAFF. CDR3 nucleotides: TGCAGTGCTAGAATTTCTGTTTTCGACACTGAAGCTTTCTTT.

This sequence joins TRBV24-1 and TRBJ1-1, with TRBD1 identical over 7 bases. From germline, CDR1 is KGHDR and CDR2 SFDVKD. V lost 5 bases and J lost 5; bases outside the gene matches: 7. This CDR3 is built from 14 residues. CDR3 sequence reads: CATSARQGSTEAFF. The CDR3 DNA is TGTGCCACCAGTGCGAGACAGGGAAGTACTGAAGCTTTCTTT.

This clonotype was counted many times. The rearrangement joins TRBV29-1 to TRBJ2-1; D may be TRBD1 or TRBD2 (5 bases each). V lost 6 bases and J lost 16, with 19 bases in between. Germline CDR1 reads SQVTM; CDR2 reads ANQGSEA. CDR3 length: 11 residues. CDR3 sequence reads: CSVGYGDRFFF. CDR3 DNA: TGCAGCGTCGGCTACGGGGACCGGTTTTTCTTC.

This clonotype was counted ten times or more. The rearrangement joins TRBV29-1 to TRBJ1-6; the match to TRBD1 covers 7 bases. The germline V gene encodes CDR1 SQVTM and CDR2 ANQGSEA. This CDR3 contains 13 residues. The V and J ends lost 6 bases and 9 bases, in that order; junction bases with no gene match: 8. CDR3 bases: TGCAGCGTCAGCCCGGACAGGAGTTCACCCCTCCACTTT. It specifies CSVSPDRSSPLHF. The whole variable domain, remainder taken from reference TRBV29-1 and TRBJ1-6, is SAVISQKPSRDICQRGTSLTIQCQVDSQVTMMFWYRQQPGQSLTLIATANQGSEATYESGFVIDKFPISRPNLTFSTLTVSNMSPEDSSIYLCSVSPDRSSPLHFGNGTRLTVT.

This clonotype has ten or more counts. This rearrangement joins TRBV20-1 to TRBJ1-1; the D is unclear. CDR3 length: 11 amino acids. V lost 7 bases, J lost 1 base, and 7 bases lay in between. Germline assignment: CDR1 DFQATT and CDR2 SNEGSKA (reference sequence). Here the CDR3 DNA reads TGCAGTGGTGGAGAGAACACTGAAGCTTTCTTT. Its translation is CSGGENTEAFF.

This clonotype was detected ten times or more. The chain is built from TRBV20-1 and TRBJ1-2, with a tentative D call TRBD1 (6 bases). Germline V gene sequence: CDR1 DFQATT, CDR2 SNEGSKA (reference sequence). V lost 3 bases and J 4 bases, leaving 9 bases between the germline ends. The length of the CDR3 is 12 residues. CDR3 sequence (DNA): TGCAGTGCTAGTCGAGGGGGCTATGGCTACACCTTC. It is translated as CSASRGGYGYTF.

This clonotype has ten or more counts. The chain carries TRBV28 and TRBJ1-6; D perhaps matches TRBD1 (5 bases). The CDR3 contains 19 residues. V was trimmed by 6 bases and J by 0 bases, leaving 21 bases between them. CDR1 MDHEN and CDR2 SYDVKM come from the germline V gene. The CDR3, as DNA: TGTGCCAGCAGCCTATGGGACCGGCAGGCCAGCTCCTATAATTCACCCCTCCACTTT. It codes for CASSLWDRQASSYNSPLHF.

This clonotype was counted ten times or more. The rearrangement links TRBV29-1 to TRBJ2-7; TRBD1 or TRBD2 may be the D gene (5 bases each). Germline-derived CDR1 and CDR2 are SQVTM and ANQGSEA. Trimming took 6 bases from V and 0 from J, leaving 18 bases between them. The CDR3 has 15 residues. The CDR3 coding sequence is TGCAGCGTAGTCCCCGGGACGGTAAGCTCCTACGAGCAGTACTTC. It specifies CSVVPGTVSSYEQYF.

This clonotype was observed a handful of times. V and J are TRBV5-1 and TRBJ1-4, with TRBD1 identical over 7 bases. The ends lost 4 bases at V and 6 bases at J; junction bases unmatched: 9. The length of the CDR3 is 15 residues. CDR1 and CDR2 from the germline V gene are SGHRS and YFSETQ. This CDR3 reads CASSMDRSPYEKLFF. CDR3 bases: TGCGCCAGCAGCATGGACAGGTCACCTTATGAAAAACTGTTTTTT. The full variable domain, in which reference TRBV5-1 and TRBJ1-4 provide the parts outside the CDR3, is KAGVTQTPRYLIKTRGQQVTLSCSPISGHRSVSWYQQTPGQGLQFLFEYFSETQRNKGNFPGRFSGRQFSNSRSEMNVSTLELGDSALYLCASSMDRSPYEKLFFGSGTQLSVL.

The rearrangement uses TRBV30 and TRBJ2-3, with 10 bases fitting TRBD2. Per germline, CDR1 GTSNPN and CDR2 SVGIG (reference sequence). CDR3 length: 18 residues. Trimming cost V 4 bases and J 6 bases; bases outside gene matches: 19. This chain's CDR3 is CAWTRRTAGTSVWDTQYF. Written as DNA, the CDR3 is TGTGCCTGGACCCGGCGGACAGCCGGGACTAGCGTGTGGGATACGCAGTATTTT.